This T cell receptor (beta chain) was found in a study of T cell responses to AZD1222 COVID-19 vaccine. General study points: Spike as a whole was targeted by vaccine-associated CD4 TCRs, dominant at 160-218 and 743-854.

Samples with a second dose at about 4 or about 12 weeks were pooled together. The CDR3 runs 16 residues. The J segment lost 2 bases and the V segment lost 1 base, leaving 5 bases of the junction unmatched. In germline, CDR1 is SGHTA, CDR2 FQGNSA. The table came from immunoSEQ multiplex PCR; TCRdb's copy has only in-frame clones and leaves some out. The repertoire has some 99,000 clones, almost 90% of them found once; the top ten carry 16%. With regard to this clone: Its matching antigen is unknown.

This specimen consisted of peripheral blood, obtained 28 days after the second AZD1222 dose. The V gene is TRBV7-2, the J gene TRBJ2-5; 9 bases line up with TRBD2. This receptor was taken from an adult who received the AZD1222 COVID-19 vaccine. CDR3 DNA sequence: TGTGCCAGCAGCTTAGACCCCCTAGCGGGACAAGAGACCCAGTACTTC. Protein sequence: CASSLDPLAGQETQYF.